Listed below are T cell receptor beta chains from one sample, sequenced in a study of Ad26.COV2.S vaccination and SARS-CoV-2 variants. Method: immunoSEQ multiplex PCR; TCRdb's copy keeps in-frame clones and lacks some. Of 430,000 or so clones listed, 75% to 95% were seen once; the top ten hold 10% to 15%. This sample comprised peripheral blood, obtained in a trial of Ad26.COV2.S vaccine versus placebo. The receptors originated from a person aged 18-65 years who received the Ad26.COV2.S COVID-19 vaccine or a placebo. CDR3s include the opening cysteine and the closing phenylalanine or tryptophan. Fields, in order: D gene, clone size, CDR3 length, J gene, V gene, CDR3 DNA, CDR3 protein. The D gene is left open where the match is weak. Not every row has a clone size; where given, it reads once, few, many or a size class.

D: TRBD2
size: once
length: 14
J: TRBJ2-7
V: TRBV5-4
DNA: TGTGCCAGCAGCCCTGGGACTAGCGGGAGGGTGCAGTACTTC
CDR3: CASSPGTSGRVQYF

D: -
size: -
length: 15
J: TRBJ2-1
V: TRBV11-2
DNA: TGTGCCAGCAGCTTAGAAAGACAAGCCTACAATGAGCAGTTCTTC
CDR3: CASSLERQAYNEQFF

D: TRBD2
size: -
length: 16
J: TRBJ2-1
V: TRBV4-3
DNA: TGCGCCAGCAGCCAAGATCGAGCGGGAGGGCCTAATGAGCAGTTCTTC
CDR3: CASSQDRAGGPNEQFF

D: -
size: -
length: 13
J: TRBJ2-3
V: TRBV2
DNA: TGTGCCTTCAACCGCGCTCGCACAGATACGCAGTATTTT
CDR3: CAFNRARTDTQYF

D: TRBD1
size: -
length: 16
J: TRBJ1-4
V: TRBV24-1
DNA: TGTGCCACCAGTGACCAATCCGGGACAGAGGATGAAAAACTGTTTTTT
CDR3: CATSDQSGTEDEKLFF

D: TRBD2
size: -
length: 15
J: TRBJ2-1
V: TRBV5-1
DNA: TGCGCCAGCGGCAAACTAGCGGGAGGAGTTGGTGAGCAGTTCTTC
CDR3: CASGKLAGGVGEQFF

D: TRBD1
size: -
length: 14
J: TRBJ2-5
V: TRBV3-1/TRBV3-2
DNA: TGTGCCAGCAGCCAAGAGCAGGGGGAAGAGACCCAGTACTTC
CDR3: CASSQEQGEETQYF

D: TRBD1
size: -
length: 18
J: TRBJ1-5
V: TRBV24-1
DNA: TGTGCCACCAGTGATTTAGGACAGGGGGCGGGTAGCAATCAGCCCCAGCATTTT
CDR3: CATSDLGQGAGSNQPQHF

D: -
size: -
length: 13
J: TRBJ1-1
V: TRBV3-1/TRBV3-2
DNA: TGTGCCAGCAGCCAAGTTGGAGCCACTGAAGCTTTCTTT
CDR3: CASSQVGATEAFF

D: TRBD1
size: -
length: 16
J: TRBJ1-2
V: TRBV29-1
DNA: TGCAGCGTTGATGTGGCGGGGGGGACAGGGTTTAATGGCTACACCTTC
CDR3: CSVDVAGGTGFNGYTF

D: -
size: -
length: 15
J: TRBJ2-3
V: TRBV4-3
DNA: TGCGCCAGCACCTCCGAGGGGTTGAGCACAGATACGCAGTATTTT
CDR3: CASTSEGLSTDTQYF

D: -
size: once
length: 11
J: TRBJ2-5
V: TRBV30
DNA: TGTGCCTGGAGTGTAAAGGAGACCCAGTACTTC
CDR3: CAWSVKETQYF

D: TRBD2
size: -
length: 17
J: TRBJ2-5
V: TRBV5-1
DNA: TGCGCCAGCAGCTTGGCGACTAGCGGGAGAGCCGGAGCGCCCCAGTACTTC
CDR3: CASSLATSGRAGAPQYF

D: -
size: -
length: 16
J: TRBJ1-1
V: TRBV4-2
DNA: TGTGCCAGCAGCCAAGATGCCGCGGAAACCAACACTGAAGCTTTCTTT
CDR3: CASSQDAAETNTEAFF

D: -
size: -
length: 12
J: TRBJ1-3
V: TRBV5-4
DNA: TGTGCCAGCAGCTTATACGGAAACACCATATATTTT
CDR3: CASSLYGNTIYF

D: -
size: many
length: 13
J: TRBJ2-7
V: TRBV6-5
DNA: TGTGCCAGCAGTTACAAGTGGTCGGGCGAGCAGTACTTC
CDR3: CASSYKWSGEQYF

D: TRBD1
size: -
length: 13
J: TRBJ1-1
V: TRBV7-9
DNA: TGTGCCAGCAGCTTAAGGGACAGGGTCGGCGCTTTCTTT
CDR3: CASSLRDRVGAFF

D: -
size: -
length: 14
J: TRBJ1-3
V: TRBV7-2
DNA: TGTGCCAGCAGCCCGGAGGGGGCTGGAAACACCATATATTTT
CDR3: CASSPEGAGNTIYF

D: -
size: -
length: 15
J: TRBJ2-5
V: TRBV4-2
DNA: TGTGCCAGCAGCCAAGATCGGGTAGTCCAAGAGACCCAGTACTTC
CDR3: CASSQDRVVQETQYF

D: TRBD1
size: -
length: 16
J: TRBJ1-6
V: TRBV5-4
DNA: TGTGCCAGCAGCTTGGGGCTGACAGGGGGTGATTCACCCCTCCACTTT
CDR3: CASSLGLTGGDSPLHF

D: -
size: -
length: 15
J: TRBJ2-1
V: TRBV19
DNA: TGTGCCAGTAGTAGTACAGCTGACTCCTACAATGAGCAGTTCTTC
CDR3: CASSSTADSYNEQFF

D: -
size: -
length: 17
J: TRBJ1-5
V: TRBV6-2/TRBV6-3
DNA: TGTGCCAGCAGTAGCGACACCTTCCGAGAGGTCAATCAGCCCCAGCATTTT
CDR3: CASSSDTFREVNQPQHF

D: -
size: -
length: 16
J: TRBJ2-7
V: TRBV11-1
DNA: TGTGCCAGCAGCTTAGCCTACCGGGACAACACCTACGAGCAGTACTTC
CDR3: CASSLAYRDNTYEQYF

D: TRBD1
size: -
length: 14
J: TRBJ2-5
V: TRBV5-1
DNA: TGCGCCAGCAGCTTAACAGGGGGGCAAGAGACCCAGTACTTC
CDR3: CASSLTGGQETQYF

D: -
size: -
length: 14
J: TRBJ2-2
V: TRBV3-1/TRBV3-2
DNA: TGTGCCAGCAGCCGGGCAGGGAAGATTGGGGAGCTGTTTTTT
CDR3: CASSRAGKIGELFF

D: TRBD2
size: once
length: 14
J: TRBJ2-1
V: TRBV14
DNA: TGTGCCAGCAGCCCGGGACTAGCTTTCGATGAGCAGTTCTTC
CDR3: CASSPGLAFDEQFF

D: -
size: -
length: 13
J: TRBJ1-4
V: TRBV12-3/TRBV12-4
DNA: TGTGCCAGCAGTTTAGGGGGCGCCGAAAAACTGTTTTTT
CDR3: CASSLGGAEKLFF

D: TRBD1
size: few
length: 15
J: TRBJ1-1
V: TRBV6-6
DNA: TGTGCCAGCAGCTACCGGGACAGTGAGAACACTGAAGCTTTCTTT
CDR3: CASSYRDSENTEAFF

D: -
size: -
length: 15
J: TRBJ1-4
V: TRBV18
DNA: TGTGCCAGCTCACCGTTACAGGGTGGAGATGAAAAACTGTTTTTT
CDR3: CASSPLQGGDEKLFF

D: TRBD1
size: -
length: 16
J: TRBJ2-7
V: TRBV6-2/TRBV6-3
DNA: TGTGCCAGCAGTCGGGACAGGGGGCGTTCAATCTACGAGCAGTACTTC
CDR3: CASSRDRGRSIYEQYF

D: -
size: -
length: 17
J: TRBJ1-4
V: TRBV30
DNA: TGTGCCTGGAGTCTGGCAGGAGCCTTCCTGGGGAATGAAAAACTGTTTTTT
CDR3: CAWSLAGAFLGNEKLFF